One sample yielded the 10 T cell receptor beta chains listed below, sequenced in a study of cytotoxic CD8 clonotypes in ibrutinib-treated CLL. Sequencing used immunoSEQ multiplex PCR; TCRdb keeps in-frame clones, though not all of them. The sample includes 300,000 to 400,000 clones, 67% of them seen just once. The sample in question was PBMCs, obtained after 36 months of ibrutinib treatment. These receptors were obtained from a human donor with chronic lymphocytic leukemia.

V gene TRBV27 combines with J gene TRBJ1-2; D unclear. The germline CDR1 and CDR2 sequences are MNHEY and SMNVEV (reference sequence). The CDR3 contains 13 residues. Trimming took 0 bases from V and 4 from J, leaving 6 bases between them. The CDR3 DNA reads TGTGCCAGCAGTTTATCAGGTTTCTATGGCTACACCTTC. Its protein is CASSLSGFYGYTF.

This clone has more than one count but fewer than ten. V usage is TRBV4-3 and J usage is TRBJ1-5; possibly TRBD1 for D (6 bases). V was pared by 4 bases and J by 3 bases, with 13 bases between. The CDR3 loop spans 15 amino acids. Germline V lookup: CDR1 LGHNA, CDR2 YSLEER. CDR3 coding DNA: TGCGCCAGCAGCCTCCCGGACAGATTCAATCAGCCCCAGCATTTT. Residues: CASSLPDRFNQPQHF.

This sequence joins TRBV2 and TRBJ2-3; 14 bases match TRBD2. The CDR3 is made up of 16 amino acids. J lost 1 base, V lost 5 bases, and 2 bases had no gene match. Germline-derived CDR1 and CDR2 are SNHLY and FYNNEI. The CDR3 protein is CASSMTSGGGTDTQYF. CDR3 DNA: TGTGCCAGCAGTATGACTAGCGGGGGGGGCACAGATACGCAGTATTTT.

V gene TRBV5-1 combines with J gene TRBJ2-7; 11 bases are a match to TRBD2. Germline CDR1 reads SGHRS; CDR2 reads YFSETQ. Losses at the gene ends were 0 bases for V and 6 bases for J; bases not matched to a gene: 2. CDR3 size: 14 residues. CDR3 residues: CASSLASGRREQYF. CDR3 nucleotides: TGCGCCAGCAGCTTGGCTAGCGGGAGGCGCGAGCAGTACTTC.

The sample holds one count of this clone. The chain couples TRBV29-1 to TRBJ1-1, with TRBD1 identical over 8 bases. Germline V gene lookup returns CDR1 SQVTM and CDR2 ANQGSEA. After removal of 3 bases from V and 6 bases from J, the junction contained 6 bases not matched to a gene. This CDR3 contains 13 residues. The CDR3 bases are TGCAGCGTTGAGGGCAGGGGGCAACCTGAAGCTTTCTTT. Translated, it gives CSVEGRGQPEAFF.

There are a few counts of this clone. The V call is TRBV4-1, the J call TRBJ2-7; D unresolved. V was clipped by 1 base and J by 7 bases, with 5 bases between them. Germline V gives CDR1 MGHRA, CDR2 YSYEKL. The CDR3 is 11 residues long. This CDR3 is CASSQAEEQYF. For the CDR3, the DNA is TGCGCCAGCAGCCAAGCGGAGGAGCAGTACTTC.

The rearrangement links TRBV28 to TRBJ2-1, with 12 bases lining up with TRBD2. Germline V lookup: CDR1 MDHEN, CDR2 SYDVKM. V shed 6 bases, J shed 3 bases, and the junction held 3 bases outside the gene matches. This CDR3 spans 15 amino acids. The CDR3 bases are TGTGCCAGCAGGACTAGCGGGAGTCGCTACAATGAGCAGTTCTTC. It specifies CASRTSGSRYNEQFF.

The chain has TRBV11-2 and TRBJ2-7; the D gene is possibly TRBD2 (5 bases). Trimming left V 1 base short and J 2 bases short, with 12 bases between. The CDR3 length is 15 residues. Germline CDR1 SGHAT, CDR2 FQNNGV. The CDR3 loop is CASSLAATRAYEQYF. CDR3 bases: TGTGCCAGCAGCTTAGCCGCAACGCGGGCCTACGAGCAGTACTTC. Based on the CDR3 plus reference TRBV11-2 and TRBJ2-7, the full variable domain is EAGVAQSPRYKIIEKRQSVAFWCNPISGHATLYWYQQILGQGPKLLIQFQNNGVVDDSQLPKDRFSAERLKGVDSTLKIQPAKLEDSAVYLCASSLAATRAYEQYFGPGTRLTVT.

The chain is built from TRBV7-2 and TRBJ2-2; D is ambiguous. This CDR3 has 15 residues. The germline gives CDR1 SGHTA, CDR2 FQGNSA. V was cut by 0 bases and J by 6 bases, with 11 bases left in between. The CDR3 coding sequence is TGTGCCAGCAGCTTAGCTGTGGTATCGGCCGGGGAGCTGTTTTTT. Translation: CASSLAVVSAGELFF.

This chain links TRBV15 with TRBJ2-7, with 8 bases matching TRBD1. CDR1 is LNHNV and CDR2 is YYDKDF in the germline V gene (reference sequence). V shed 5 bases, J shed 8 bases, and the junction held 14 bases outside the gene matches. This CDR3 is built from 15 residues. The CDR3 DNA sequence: TGTGCCACCAGCCCTGAGGGCAGGGGGCCCGTCAAGCAGTACTTC. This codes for CATSPEGRGPVKQYF. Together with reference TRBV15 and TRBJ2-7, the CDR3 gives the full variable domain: DAMVIQNPRYQVTQFGKPVTLSCSQTLNHNVMYWYQQKSSQAPKLLFHYYDKDFNNEADTPDNFQSRRPNTSFCFLDIRSPGLGDTAMYLCATSPEGRGPVKQYFGPGTRLTVT.